This TCR beta chain was retrieved from a study of cytomegalovirus exposure and HLA in healthy donors. Study-wide results and limits: The study recorded 150 to 200 TCR beta chains that were cytomegalovirus-associated. With further analysis later on, most CMV-associated TCR beta chains appeared HLA-restricted.

Trimming shortened V by 1 base and J by 6 bases, and 9 bases separated the two germline ends. This CDR3 is 13 amino acids long. Per germline, CDR1 MGHRA and CDR2 YSYEKL. Notes on this clone: As yet, its antigen is unknown.

PCR amplification relied on 60 Vbeta primers (plus 13 Jbeta primers). Authors' data handling: Roughly 11 million shared chains were among the approximately 87 million unique TCR beta chains that a later analysis counted. The method was immunoSEQ multiplex PCR; TCRdb's version includes in-frame clones alone and lacks a portion of them. The V and J calls and clone size are taken from that table; D and trimming were inferred from the DNA. Of 100,000 to 150,000 clones listed, just over 70% were seen once; the top ten hold roughly 3%. Source material: PBMCs. The rearrangement joins TRBV4-1 to TRBJ1-2; D is undetermined. This sequence was found in a woman aged 60 to 75 in good health and CMV-seropositive. The CDR3: CASSQVWGDGYTF. DNA of the CDR3: TGCGCCAGCAGCCAAGTATGGGGAGATGGCTACACCTTC.